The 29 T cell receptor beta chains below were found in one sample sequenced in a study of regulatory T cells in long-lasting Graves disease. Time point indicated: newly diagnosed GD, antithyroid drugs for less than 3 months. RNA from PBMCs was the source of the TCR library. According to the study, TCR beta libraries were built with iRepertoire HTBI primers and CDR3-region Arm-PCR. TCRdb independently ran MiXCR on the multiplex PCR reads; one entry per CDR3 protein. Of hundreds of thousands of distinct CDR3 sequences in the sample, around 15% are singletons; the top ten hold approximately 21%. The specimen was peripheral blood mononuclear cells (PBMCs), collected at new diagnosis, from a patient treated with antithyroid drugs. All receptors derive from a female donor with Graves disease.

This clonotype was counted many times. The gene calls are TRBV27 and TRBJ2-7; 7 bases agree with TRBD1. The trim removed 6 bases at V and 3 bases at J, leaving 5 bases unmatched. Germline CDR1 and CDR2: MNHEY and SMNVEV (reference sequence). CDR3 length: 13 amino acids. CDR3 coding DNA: TGTGCCAGCAGCCTTCGACAGGGCTACGAGCAGTACTTC. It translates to CASSLRQGYEQYF.

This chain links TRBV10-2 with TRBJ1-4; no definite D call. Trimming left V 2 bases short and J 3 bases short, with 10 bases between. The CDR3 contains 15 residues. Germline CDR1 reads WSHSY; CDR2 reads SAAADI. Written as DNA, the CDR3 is TGCGCCAGCAGTGAGGGAGGTGCAGCTAATGAAAAACTGTTTTTT. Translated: CASSEGGAANEKLFF.

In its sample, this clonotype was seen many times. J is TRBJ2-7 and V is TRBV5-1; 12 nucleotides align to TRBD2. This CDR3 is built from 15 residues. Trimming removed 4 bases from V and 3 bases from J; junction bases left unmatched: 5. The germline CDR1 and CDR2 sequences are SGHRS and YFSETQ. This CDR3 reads CASSATSGGYYEQYF. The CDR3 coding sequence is TGCGCCAGCAGCGCGACTAGCGGGGGATACTACGAGCAGTACTTC.

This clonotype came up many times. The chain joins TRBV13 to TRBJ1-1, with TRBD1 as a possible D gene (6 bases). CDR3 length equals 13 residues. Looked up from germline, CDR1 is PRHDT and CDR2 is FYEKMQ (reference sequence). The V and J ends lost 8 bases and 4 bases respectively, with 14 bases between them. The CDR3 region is CASCQGHATEAFF. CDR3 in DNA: TGTGCCAGCTGCCAGGGACACGCCACTGAAGCTTTCTTT. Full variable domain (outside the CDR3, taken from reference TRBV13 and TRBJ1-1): AAGVIQSPRHLIKEKRETATLKCYPIPRHDTVYWYQQGPGQDPQFLISFYEKMQSDKGSIPDRFSAQQFSDYHSELNMSSLELGDSALYFCASCQGHATEAFFGQGTRLTVV.

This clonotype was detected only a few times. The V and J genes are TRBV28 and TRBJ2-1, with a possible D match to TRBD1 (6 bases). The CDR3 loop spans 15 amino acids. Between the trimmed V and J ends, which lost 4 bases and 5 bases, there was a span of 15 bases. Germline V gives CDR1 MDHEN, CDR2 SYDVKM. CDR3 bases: TGTGCCAGCAGTTCAGGGGCCGAAGGGAACAATGAGCAGTTCTTC. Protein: CASSSGAEGNNEQFF.

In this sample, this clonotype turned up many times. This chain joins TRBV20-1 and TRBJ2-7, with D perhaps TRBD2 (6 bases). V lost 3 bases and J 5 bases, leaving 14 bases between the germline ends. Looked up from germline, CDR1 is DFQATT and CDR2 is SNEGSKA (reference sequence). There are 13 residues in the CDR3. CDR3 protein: CSARSGVGHEQYF. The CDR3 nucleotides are TGCAGTGCTAGGTCGGGAGTGGGCCACGAGCAGTACTTC.

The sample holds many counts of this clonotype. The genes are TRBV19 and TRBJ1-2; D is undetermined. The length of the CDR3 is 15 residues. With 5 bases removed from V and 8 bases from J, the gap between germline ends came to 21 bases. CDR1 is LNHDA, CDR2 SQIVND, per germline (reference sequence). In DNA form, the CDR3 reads TGTGCCAGTAGTTTGGCCCCGGTACGGACCTACGGCTACACCTTC. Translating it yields CASSLAPVRTYGYTF.

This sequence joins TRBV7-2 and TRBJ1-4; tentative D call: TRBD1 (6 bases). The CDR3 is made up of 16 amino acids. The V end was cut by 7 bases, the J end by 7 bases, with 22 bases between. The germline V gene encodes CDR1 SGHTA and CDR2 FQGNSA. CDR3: CASTLGGGTLTEKLFF. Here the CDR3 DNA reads TGTGCCAGCACCCTAGGGGGGGGGACTCTTACTGAAAAACTGTTTTTT.

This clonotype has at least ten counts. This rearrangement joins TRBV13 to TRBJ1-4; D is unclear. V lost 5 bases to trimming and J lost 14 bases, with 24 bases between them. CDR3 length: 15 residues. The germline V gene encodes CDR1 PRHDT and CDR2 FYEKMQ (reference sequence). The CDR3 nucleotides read TGTGCCAGCAGCCGTGCAATCCGGGGTCGCGGACGGCTGTTTTTT. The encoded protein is CASSRAIRGRGRLFF.

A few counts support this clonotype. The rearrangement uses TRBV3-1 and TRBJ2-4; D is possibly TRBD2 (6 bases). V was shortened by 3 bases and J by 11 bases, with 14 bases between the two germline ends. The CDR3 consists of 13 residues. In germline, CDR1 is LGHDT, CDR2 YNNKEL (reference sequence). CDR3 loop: CASSQDPGSVQYF. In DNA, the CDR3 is TGTGCCAGCAGCCAGGATCCCGGGAGCGTTCAGTACTTC.

CDR3 nucleotide sequence: TGCGCCAGCAGCCAAGGTCCAGTCACTGCCTACGAGCAGTACTTC. This encodes CASSQGPVTAYEQYF. The V gene is TRBV4-1, the J gene TRBJ2-7; no clear D. The CDR3 spans 15 residues. Trimming stripped 1 base from V and 2 bases from J, with 12 bases between. Germline V lookup: CDR1 MGHRA, CDR2 YSYEKL.

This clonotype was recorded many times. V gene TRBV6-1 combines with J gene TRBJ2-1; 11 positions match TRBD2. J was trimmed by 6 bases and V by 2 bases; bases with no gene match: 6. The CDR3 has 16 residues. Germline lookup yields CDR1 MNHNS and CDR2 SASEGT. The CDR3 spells CASSERYSGGANEQFF. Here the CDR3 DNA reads TGTGCCAGCAGTGAACGGTATAGCGGGGGGGCCAATGAGCAGTTCTTC.

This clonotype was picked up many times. DNA of the CDR3: TGCAGTCCCCGGGGCGAGAAAACTAACTATGGCTACACCTTC. It translates to CSPRGEKTNYGYTF. The chain has TRBV20-1 and TRBJ1-2, with a possible D match to TRBD1 (5 bases). V was clipped by 8 bases and J by 0 bases, with 16 bases between them. Per germline, CDR1 DFQATT and CDR2 SNEGSKA (reference sequence). The CDR3 consists of 14 residues.

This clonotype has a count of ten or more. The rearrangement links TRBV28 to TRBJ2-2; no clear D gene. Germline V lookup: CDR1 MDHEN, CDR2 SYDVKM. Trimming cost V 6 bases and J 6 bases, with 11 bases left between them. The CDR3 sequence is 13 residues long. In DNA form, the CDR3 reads TGTGCCAGCAGCCGCGGATACGCCGGGGAGCTGTTTTTT. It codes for CASSRGYAGELFF.

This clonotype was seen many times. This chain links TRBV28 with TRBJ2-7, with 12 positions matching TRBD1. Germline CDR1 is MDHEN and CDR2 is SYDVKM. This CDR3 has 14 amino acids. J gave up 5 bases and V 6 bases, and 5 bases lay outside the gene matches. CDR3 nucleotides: TGTGCCAGCAGCCCGGGGACAGGGGGCCACGAGCAGTACTTC. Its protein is CASSPGTGGHEQYF.

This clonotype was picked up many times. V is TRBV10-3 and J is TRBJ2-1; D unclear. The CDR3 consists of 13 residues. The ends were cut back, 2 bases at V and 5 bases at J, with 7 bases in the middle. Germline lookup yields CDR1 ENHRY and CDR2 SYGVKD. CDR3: CAISEVGNNEQFF. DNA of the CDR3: TGTGCCATCAGTGAGGTCGGAAACAATGAGCAGTTCTTC.

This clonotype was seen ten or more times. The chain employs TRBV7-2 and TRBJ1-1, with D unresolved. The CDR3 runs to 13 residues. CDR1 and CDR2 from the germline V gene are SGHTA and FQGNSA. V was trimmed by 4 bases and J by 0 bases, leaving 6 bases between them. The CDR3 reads CASSSMMNTEAFF. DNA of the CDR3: TGTGCCAGCAGCTCTATGATGAACACTGAAGCTTTCTTT.

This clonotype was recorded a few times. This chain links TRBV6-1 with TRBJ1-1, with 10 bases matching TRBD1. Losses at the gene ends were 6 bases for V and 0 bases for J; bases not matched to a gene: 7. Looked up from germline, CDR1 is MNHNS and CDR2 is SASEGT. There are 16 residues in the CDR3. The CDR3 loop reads CASSRDRGSLNTEAFF. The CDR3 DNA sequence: TGTGCCAGCAGCCGGGACAGGGGTTCCTTGAACACTGAAGCTTTCTTT.

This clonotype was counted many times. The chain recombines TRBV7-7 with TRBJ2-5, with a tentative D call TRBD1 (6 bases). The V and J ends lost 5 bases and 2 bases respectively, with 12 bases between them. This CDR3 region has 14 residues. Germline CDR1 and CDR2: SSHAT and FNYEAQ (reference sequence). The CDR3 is CASSPSGQQETQYF. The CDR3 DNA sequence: TGTGCCAGCAGCCCGTCGGGACAACAAGAGACCCAGTACTTC.

The CDR3, as DNA: TGTGCCAGCAGCGACAGGGATGGCTATGGCTACACCTTC. This codes for CASSDRDGYGYTF. This sequence joins TRBV13 and TRBJ1-2, with 7 bases lining up with TRBD1. Germline V lookup: CDR1 PRHDT, CDR2 FYEKMQ (reference sequence). The CDR3 extends over 13 amino acids. The trim removed 5 bases at V and 4 bases at J, leaving 4 bases unmatched.

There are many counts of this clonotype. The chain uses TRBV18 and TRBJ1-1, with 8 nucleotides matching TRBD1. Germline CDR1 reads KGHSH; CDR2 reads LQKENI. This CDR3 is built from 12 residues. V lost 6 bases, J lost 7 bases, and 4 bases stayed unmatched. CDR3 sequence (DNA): TGTGCCAGCTCGAACAGGGGGGGTGAAGCTTTCTTT. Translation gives CASSNRGGEAFF.

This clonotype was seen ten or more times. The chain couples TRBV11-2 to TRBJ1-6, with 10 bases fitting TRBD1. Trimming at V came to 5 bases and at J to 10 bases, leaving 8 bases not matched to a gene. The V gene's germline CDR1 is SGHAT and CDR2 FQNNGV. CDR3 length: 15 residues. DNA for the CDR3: TGTGCCAGCAGCCCGGGACAGGGGCGCGCCTCACCCCTCCACTTT. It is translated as CASSPGQGRASPLHF.

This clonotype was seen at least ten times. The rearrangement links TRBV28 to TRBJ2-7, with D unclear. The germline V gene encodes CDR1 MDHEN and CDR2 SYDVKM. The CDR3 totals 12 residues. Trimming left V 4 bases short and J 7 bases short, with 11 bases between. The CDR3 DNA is TGTGCCAGCAGTTGGTTGTCTTATGAGCAGTACTTC. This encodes CASSWLSYEQYF.

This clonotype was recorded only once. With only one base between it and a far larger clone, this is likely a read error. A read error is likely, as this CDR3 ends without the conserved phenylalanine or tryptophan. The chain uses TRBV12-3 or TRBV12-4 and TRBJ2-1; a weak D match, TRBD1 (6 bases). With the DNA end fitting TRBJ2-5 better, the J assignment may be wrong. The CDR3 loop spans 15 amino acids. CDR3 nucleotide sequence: TGTGCCAGCAGTCCGAATCTCACAGGGAGAGAGACCCAGTACTCC. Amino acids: CASSPNLTGRETQYS.

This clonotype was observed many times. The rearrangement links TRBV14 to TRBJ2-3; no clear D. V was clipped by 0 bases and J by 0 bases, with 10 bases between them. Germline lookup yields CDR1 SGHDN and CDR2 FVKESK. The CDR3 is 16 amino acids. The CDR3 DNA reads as TGTGCCAGCAGCCAAGATCGGGCAGGCAGCACAGATACGCAGTATTTT. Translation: CASSQDRAGSTDTQYF.

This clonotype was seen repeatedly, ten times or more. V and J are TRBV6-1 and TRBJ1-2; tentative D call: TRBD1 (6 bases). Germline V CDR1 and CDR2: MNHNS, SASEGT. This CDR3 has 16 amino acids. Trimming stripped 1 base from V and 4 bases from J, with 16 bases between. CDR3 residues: CASSEVPGERGYGYTF. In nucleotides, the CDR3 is TGTGCCAGCAGTGAAGTCCCAGGGGAGAGAGGCTATGGCTACACCTTC.

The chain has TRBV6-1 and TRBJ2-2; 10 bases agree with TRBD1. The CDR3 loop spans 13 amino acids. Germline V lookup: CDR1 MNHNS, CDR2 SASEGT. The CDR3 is CAQRGQGSGELFF. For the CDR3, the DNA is TGTGCACAACGGGGACAGGGGTCCGGGGAGCTGTTTTTT.

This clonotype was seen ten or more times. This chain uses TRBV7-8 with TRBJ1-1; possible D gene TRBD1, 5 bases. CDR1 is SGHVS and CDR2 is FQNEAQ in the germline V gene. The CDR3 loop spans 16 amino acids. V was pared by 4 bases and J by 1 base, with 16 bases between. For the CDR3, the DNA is TGTGCCAGCAGCTGGGAATGGGGACCCACGAACACTGAAGCTTTCTTT. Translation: CASSWEWGPTNTEAFF.

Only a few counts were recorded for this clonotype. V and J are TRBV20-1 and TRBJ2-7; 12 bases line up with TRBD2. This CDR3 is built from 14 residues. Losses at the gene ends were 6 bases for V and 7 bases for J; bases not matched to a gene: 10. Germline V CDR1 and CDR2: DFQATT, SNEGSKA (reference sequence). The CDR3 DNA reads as TGCAGTGCCAGGCCGGGACTAGCGGGTACGGAGCAGTACTTC. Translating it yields CSARPGLAGTEQYF.